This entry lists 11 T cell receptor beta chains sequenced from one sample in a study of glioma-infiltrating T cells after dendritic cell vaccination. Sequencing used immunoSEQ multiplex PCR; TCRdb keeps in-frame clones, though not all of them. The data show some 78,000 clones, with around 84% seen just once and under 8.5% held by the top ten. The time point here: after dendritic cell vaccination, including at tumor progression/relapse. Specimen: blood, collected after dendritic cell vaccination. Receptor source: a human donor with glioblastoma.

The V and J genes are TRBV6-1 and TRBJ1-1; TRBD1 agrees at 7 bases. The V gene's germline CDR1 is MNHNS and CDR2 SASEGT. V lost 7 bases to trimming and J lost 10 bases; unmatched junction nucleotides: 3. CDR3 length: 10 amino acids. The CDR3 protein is CASKGALAFF. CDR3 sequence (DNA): TGTGCCAGCAAGGGGGCTTTAGCTTTCTTT.

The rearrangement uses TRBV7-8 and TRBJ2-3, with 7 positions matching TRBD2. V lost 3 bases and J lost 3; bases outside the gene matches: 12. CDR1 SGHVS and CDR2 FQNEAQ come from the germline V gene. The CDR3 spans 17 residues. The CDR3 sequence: CASSLPTGGVRTDTQYF. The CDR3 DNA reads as TGTGCCAGCAGCTTGCCCACGGGGGGAGTTAGGACAGATACGCAGTATTTT.

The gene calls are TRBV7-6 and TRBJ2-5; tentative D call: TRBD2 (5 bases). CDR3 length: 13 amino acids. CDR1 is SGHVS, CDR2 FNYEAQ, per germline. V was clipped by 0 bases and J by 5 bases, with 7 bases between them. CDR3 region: CASSLARTETQYF. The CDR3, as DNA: TGTGCCAGCAGCTTAGCAAGGACTGAGACCCAGTACTTC.

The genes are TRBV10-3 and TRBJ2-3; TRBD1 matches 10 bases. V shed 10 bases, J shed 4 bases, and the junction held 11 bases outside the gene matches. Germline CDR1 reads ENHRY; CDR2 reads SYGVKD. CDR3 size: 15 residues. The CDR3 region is CATSSGTGVADTQYF. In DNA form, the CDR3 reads TGTGCCACCTCCTCCGGGACAGGGGTGGCAGATACGCAGTATTTT.

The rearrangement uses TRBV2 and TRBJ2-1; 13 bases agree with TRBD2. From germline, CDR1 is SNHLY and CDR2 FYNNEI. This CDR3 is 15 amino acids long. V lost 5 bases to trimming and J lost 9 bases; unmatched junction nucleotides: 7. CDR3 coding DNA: TGTGCCAGCAGTAAACTAGCGGGAGGGCCTAGTGAGCAGTTCTTC. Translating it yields CASSKLAGGPSEQFF.

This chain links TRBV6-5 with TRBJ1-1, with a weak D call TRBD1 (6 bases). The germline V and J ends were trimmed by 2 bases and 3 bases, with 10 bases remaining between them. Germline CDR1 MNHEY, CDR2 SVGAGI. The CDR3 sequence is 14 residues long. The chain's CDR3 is CASSYVGAYTEAFF. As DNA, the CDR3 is TGTGCCAGCAGTTACGTGGGGGCTTACACTGAAGCTTTCTTT.

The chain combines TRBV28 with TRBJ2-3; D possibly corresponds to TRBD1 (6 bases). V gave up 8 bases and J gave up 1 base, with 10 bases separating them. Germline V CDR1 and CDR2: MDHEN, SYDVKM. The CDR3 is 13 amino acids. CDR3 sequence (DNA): TGTGCCAGCGGGGGCGGGCGCACAGATACGCAGTATTTT. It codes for CASGGGRTDTQYF.

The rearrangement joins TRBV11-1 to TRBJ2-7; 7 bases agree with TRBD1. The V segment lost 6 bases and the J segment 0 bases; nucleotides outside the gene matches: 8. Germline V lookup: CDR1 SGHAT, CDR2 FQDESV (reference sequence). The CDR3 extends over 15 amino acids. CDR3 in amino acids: CASSSLTGISYEQYF. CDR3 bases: TGTGCCAGCAGTTCACTGACAGGGATCTCCTACGAGCAGTACTTC.

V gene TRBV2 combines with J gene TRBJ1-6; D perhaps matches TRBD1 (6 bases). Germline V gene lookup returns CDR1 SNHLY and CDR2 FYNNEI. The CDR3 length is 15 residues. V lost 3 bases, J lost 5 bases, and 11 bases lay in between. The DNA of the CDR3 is TGTGCCAGCAGTGAGGAGGCAGGGGATAATTCACCCCTCCACTTT. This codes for CASSEEAGDNSPLHF.

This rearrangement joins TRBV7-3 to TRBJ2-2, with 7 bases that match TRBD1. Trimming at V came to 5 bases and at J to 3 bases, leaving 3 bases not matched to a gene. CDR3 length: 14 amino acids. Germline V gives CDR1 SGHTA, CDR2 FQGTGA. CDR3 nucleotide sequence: TGTGCCAGCAGCCGCACAGGGGACACCGGGGAGCTGTTTTTT. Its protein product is CASSRTGDTGELFF.

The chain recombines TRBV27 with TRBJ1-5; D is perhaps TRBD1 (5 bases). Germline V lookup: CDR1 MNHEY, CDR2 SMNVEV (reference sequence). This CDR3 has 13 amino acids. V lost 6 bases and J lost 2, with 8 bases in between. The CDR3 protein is CASSVQGNQPQHF. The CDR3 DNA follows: TGTGCCAGCAGCGTACAGGGCAATCAGCCCCAGCATTTT.